This TCR beta chain was identified during a study of radiotherapy plus CTLA-4 blockade in lung cancer. General observations from the study: TCR clones from tumors expanded in blood after radiotherapy plus ipilimumab.

With ipilimumab providing CTLA-4 blockade, focal radiation was administered to patients who had chemo-refractory metastatic non-small-cell lung cancer. Germline V CDR1 and CDR2: MNHNS, SASEGT. The CDR3 is 13 amino acids. Trimming at V came to 5 bases and at J to 7 bases, leaving 5 bases not matched to a gene. With respect to this clone: Its antigen remains unidentified.

Produced via immunoSEQ multiplex PCR; TCRdb's table is partial and in-frame only. The data show tens of thousands of clones, 72% seen once. This TCR came from a human donor with non-small cell lung cancer whose response to radiotherapy plus ipilimumab could not be evaluated. This chain connects TRBV6-1 to TRBJ1-5; 7 nucleotides match TRBD1. Material: peripheral blood, obtained from a patient treated with radiotherapy plus ipilimumab. The CDR3 region is CASSQGTAQPQHF. The CDR3, as DNA: TGTGCCAGCAGTCAAGGGACAGCCCAGCCCCAGCATTTT.